Each of the 31 T cell receptor beta chains below was sequenced from the same sample in a study of T cells in tumors and immune-related adverse events. The assay was immunoSEQ multiplex PCR, and TCRdb's table has in-frame clones only and misses some. Among more than 20,000 clones listed, approximately 90% were seen once. Sample: lymph node tissue, taken from a patient treated with anti-PD-1 therapy. Receptors originate from a female donor with metastatic renal cell carcinoma.

The J gene is TRBJ2-3, the V gene TRBV5-4; the D gene is possibly TRBD2 (6 bases). The V gene's germline CDR1 is SGHNT and CDR2 YYREEE (reference sequence). Trimming pared 3 bases from V and 0 bases from J, leaving 11 bases between. This CDR3 has 15 amino acids. CDR3 in amino acids: CASSSSGTSTDTQYF. CDR3 nucleotides: TGTGCCAGCAGCTCGTCCGGGACTAGCACAGATACGCAGTATTTT. The variable domain in full, with the rest retrieved from reference TRBV5-4 and TRBJ2-3, is ETGVTQSPTHLIKTRGQQVTLRCSSQSGHNTVSWYQQALGQGPQFIFQYYREEENGRGNFPPRFSGLQFPNYSSELNVNALELDDSALYLCASSSSGTSTDTQYFGPGTRLTVL.

The J gene is TRBJ1-2, the V gene TRBV2; D might be TRBD1 (6 bases). V was pared by 3 bases and J by 8 bases, with 13 bases between. This CDR3 has 13 residues. Germline CDR1 SNHLY, CDR2 FYNNEI. The CDR3 loop is CASSEAGEGGYTF. The CDR3 DNA reads as TGTGCCAGCAGTGAGGCAGGGGAAGGAGGCTACACCTTC.

The V gene is TRBV12-5, the J gene TRBJ1-2; D might be TRBD1 (5 bases). V was shortened by 1 base and J by 6 bases, with 9 bases between the two germline ends. Germline lookup yields CDR1 LGHNT and CDR2 FRNRAP. The CDR3 spans 13 residues. The CDR3 reads CASGLGPGNGYTF. CDR3 coding DNA: TGTGCTAGTGGTTTGGGACCAGGGAATGGCTACACCTTC.

This chain uses TRBV4-2 with TRBJ1-1; maybe TRBD1 (5 bases). Looked up from germline, CDR1 is LGHNA and CDR2 is YNFKEQ. The ends were cut back, 4 bases at V and 8 bases at J, with 20 bases in the middle. The CDR3 loop spans 15 amino acids. The CDR3 region is CASSPTGLANVEAFF. CDR3 coding DNA: TGTGCCAGCAGCCCCACGGGACTCGCAAACGTGGAAGCTTTCTTT.

The chain combines TRBV7-8 with TRBJ2-3, with 8 bases matching TRBD2. Germline V gives CDR1 SGHVS, CDR2 FQNEAQ. This CDR3 has 15 residues. Trimming took 5 bases from V and 0 from J; bases not matched to a gene: 4. CDR3 in amino acids: CASSPREGSTDTQYF. CDR3 nucleotides: TGTGCCAGCAGCCCTCGGGAGGGTAGCACAGATACGCAGTATTTT.

The gene calls are TRBV5-6 and TRBJ2-1, with D unclear. The CDR3 is made up of 15 amino acids. Germline CDR1 SGHDT, CDR2 YYEEEE. V was trimmed by 0 bases and J by 6 bases, leaving 13 bases between them. The CDR3 DNA sequence: TGTGCCAGCAGCTTGGGCATAGCACGCCTCAATGAGCAGTTCTTC. Its protein product is CASSLGIARLNEQFF.

V is TRBV19 and J is TRBJ1-4; the D is unclear. V shed 8 bases and J shed 0 bases, with 13 bases lying between them. CDR1 and CDR2 (germline): LNHDA, SQIVND (reference sequence). The CDR3 is 15 residues long. CDR3 amino acids: CASRFILATNEKLFF. Here the CDR3 DNA reads TGTGCCAGTCGGTTTATACTTGCAACTAATGAAAAACTGTTTTTT.

The chain joins TRBV2 to TRBJ2-4; D unclear. The CDR3 length is 14 residues. The V and J ends lost 0 bases and 6 bases respectively, with 9 bases between them. CDR1 and CDR2 (germline): SNHLY, FYNNEI. In DNA, the CDR3 is TGTGCCAGCAGTGAAGCGGGCCCCAGAAACATTCAGTACTTC. Translation gives CASSEAGPRNIQYF.

The J gene is TRBJ1-3, the V gene TRBV9; 9 nucleotides agree with TRBD1. Germline V gives CDR1 SGDLS, CDR2 YYNGEE. V was clipped by 0 bases and J by 0 bases; unmatched bases: 7. The CDR3 has 18 amino acids. Here the CDR3 DNA reads TGTGCCAGCAGCGTAGGAGGGACAGGGTTGTACTCTGGAAACACCATATATTTT. Encoded protein: CASSVGGTGLYSGNTIYF.

The chain carries TRBV15 and TRBJ2-1; 8 nucleotides match TRBD2. V lost 0 bases and J lost 0; bases outside the gene matches: 7. The CDR3 has 18 residues. Germline CDR1 and CDR2: LNHNV and YYDKDF (reference sequence). For the CDR3, the DNA is TGTGCCACCAGCAGAGATATCCCGGGAGGGAGCTCCTACAATGAGCAGTTCTTC. Its translation is CATSRDIPGGSSYNEQFF.

The chain employs TRBV7-9 and TRBJ2-3; 7 nucleotides match TRBD2. Germline assignment: CDR1 SEHNR and CDR2 FQNEAQ (reference sequence). V trimming: 5 bases; J trimming: 0 bases; junction bases outside the gene matches: 2. This CDR3 spans 14 amino acids. CDR3 DNA: TGTGCCAGCAGCCGAGCGGGGAGCACAGATACGCAGTATTTT. This codes for CASSRAGSTDTQYF. Based on the CDR3 plus reference TRBV7-9 and TRBJ2-3, the full variable domain is DTGVSQNPRHKITKRGQNVTFRCDPISEHNRLYWYRQTLGQGPEFLTYFQNEAQLEKSRLLSDRFSAERPKGSFSTLEIQRTEQGDSAMYLCASSRAGSTDTQYFGPGTRLTVL.

This clone appeared a single time. One end of the junction does not line up with germline, which may come from a read error. The rearrangement links TRBV5-4 to TRBJ1-1, with D unclear. The V gene's germline CDR1 is SGHNT and CDR2 YYREEE (reference sequence). The CDR3 runs 13 residues. For the CDR3, the DNA is TGTGCCAGCAGCTTGGAGAAAAGGACTGAAGTTTTCTTT. Translation: CASSLEKRTEVFF.

The chain joins TRBV18 to TRBJ2-1, with D possibly matching TRBD2 (5 bases). This CDR3 region has 17 residues. The germline gives CDR1 KGHSH, CDR2 LQKENI. Trimming pared 0 bases from V and 4 bases from J, leaving 16 bases between. CDR3 nucleotide sequence: TGTGCCAGCTCACCACCTCGGACTGGTTCACTTTACAATGAGCAGTTCTTC. Encoded protein: CASSPPRTGSLYNEQFF.

The chain joins TRBV15 to TRBJ2-1, with 9 nucleotides matching TRBD1. J was trimmed by 6 bases and V by 1 base; bases with no gene match: 13. There are 18 residues in the CDR3. CDR1 is LNHNV and CDR2 is YYDKDF in the germline V gene (reference sequence). CDR3 amino acids: CATSRAGQGIIGINEQFF. CDR3 nucleotides: TGTGCCACCAGCAGAGCGGGACAGGGAATAATTGGGATCAATGAGCAGTTCTTC.

As regards this clone: The junction and the germline gene differ at one end; a read error may be behind it. The V gene is TRBV18, the J gene TRBJ2-3; D is possibly TRBD1 (5 bases). Germline lookup yields CDR1 KGHSH and CDR2 LQKENI. This CDR3 contains 12 residues. The CDR3, as DNA: TGTGCCAGCTCACTAACTACAGGTGAATATGCCTTT. It codes for CASSLTTGEYAF.

The J gene is TRBJ2-1, the V gene TRBV19; TRBD1 agrees at 9 bases. The CDR3 is 16 residues long. The ends lost 4 bases at V and 6 bases at J; junction bases unmatched: 10. Germline-derived CDR1 and CDR2 are LNHDA and SQIVND (reference sequence). The CDR3 is CASSTRGTGWLNEQFF. The CDR3 bases are TGTGCCAGTAGTACAAGAGGGACAGGGTGGCTCAATGAGCAGTTCTTC.

Only a few counts were recorded for this clone. The rearrangement joins TRBV15 to TRBJ1-5; 8 nucleotides match TRBD1. CDR1 is LNHNV and CDR2 is YYDKDF in the germline V gene (reference sequence). The junction had 1 base not matched to a gene; V was cut back by 1 base and J by 2 bases. The CDR3 runs to 15 residues. The CDR3 protein is CATSRVGQGNQPQHF. The CDR3 DNA reads TGTGCCACCAGCAGAGTGGGACAGGGCAATCAGCCCCAGCATTTT. Full variable domain (missing parts from reference TRBV15 and TRBJ1-5): DAMVIQNPRYQVTQFGKPVTLSCSQTLNHNVMYWYQQKSSQAPKLLFHYYDKDFNNEADTPDNFQSRRPNTSFCFLDIRSPGLGDTAMYLCATSRVGQGNQPQHFGDGTRLSIL.

This clone has a single count. This chain connects TRBV5-4 to TRBJ2-2; D is tentatively TRBD1 or TRBD2 (5 bases each). V lost 0 bases and J 4 bases, leaving 7 bases between the germline ends. This CDR3 contains 14 residues. Germline CDR1 and CDR2: SGHNT and YYREEE (reference sequence). CDR3 nucleotide sequence: TGTGCCAGCAGCTTGGAAGGGACCACCGGGGAGCTGTTTTTT. This sequence encodes CASSLEGTTGELFF.

This chain joins TRBV7-9 and TRBJ2-1, with D possibly TRBD2 on 6 matching bases. This CDR3 is built from 15 residues. Trimming left V 5 bases short and J 7 bases short, with 18 bases between. Germline loops: CDR1 SEHNR, CDR2 FQNEAQ (reference sequence). CDR3 DNA sequence: TGTGCCAGCAGCATCAGGGCTGGCGGGGAGAATGAGCAGTTCTTC. Protein: CASSIRAGGENEQFF.

The V call is TRBV4-1, the J call TRBJ1-5; no definite D call. The ends were cut back, 0 bases at V and 9 bases at J, with 12 bases in the middle. The CDR3 consists of 14 residues. CDR1 is MGHRA and CDR2 is YSYEKL in the germline V gene. The CDR3 reads CASSQEAGPRPQHF. CDR3 nucleotide sequence: TGCGCCAGCAGCCAAGAGGCAGGCCCGCGGCCCCAGCATTTT.

The chain has TRBV19 and TRBJ2-5; perhaps TRBD2 as D (5 bases). Germline loops: CDR1 LNHDA, CDR2 SQIVND (reference sequence). This CDR3 has 13 amino acids. Trimming removed 5 bases from V and 5 bases from J, with 12 bases in between. The CDR3 region has the DNA TGTGCCAGTAGTCCTAAGGCGGGCGAGACCCAGTACTTC. Its protein is CASSPKAGETQYF. The entire variable domain, with the rest obtained from reference TRBV19 and TRBJ2-5, is as follows: DGGITQSPKYLFRKEGQNVTLSCEQNLNHDAMYWYRQDPGQGLRLIYYSQIVNDFQKGDIAEGYSVSREKKESFPLTVTSAQKNPTAFYLCASSPKAGETQYFGPGTRLLVL.

The genes are TRBV2 and TRBJ2-3; the match to TRBD2 covers 9 bases. The CDR3 covers 15 residues. The germline V gene encodes CDR1 SNHLY and CDR2 FYNNEI. V lost 7 bases and J lost 2; bases outside the gene matches: 7. The CDR3 loop reads CASNDRLAVTDTQYF. In DNA form, the CDR3 reads TGTGCCAGCAATGATAGACTAGCGGTCACAGATACGCAGTATTTT.

V is TRBV28 and J is TRBJ2-2; a possible D gene is TRBD1 (5 bases). Germline V lookup: CDR1 MDHEN, CDR2 SYDVKM. The CDR3 runs 15 residues. Trimming took off 3 bases at V and 0 bases at J, with 8 bases between the two ends. The CDR3 DNA reads TGTGCCAGCAGTTTTTGGGGCACGAACACCGGGGAGCTGTTTTTT. This codes for CASSFWGTNTGELFF.

The chain combines TRBV5-1 with TRBJ1-5, with D unclear. The CDR3 spans 15 residues. Trimming pared 4 bases from V and 0 bases from J, leaving 11 bases between. From germline, CDR1 is SGHRS and CDR2 YFSETQ. The CDR3 loop is CASSPDGPSNQPQHF. CDR3 nucleotides: TGCGCCAGCAGCCCGGACGGACCTAGCAATCAGCCCCAGCATTTT.

This chain connects TRBV6-5 to TRBJ2-2; TRBD2 aligns across 11 bases. CDR1 is MNHEY and CDR2 is SVGAGI in the germline V gene. The CDR3 loop spans 15 amino acids. After removal of 7 bases from V and 4 bases from J, the junction contained 5 bases not matched to a gene. Here the CDR3 DNA reads TGTGCCAGCAAACGGACTAGCGGGCTCACCGGGGAGCTGTTTTTT. It translates to CASKRTSGLTGELFF.

The chain recombines TRBV6-5 with TRBJ2-1; D may correspond to TRBD1 or TRBD2 (5 bases each). The CDR3 sequence is 15 residues long. The germline V gene has CDR1 MNHEY and CDR2 SVGAGI. Trimming removed 6 bases from V and 4 bases from J, with 16 bases in between. CDR3: CASRPGTGAYNEQFF. CDR3 DNA sequence: TGTGCCAGCAGGCCGGGGACCGGGGCATACAATGAGCAGTTCTTC.

The V and J genes are TRBV19 and TRBJ1-1, with 7 nucleotides matching TRBD1. J lost 5 bases, V lost 4 bases, and 4 bases had no gene match. Germline V CDR1 and CDR2: LNHDA, SQIVND (reference sequence). The CDR3 extends over 13 amino acids. The CDR3 DNA sequence: TGTGCCAGTAGTACGGTGACAGGGACTGAAGCTTTCTTT. Its translation is CASSTVTGTEAFF.

The V gene is TRBV5-1, the J gene TRBJ2-2; TRBD2 agrees at 11 bases. The V and J ends lost 0 bases and 7 bases, in that order; junction bases with no gene match: 5. The CDR3 has 16 amino acids. In germline, CDR1 is SGHRS, CDR2 YFSETQ. The CDR3 DNA reads TGCGCCAGCAGCTTGGCTAGCGGGAGGAGTCTCGGGGAGCTGTTTTTT. Protein product: CASSLASGRSLGELFF.

This chain connects TRBV19 to TRBJ2-1, with D perhaps matching TRBD1 or TRBD2 (7 bases each). The germline V gene has CDR1 LNHDA and CDR2 SQIVND (reference sequence). CDR3 length equals 17 residues. The V end lost 4 bases, the J end lost 4 bases, and 20 bases lay between the germline ends. This CDR3 is CASSNRFQGGRYNEQFF. The CDR3, as DNA: TGTGCCAGTAGTAATCGTTTTCAGGGGGGGAGATACAATGAGCAGTTCTTC.

The V and J genes are TRBV9 and TRBJ1-2; possible D gene TRBD1, 6 bases. Per the germline V gene, CDR1 is SGDLS and CDR2 is YYNGEE. The CDR3 runs to 15 residues. The V end lost 4 bases, the J end lost 0 bases, and 13 bases lay between the germline ends. CDR3 DNA sequence: TGTGCCAGCAGCCCTCGACAGGAAGCTAACTATGGCTACACCTTC. Its protein is CASSPRQEANYGYTF.

The chain joins TRBV14 to TRBJ1-2, with D perhaps TRBD1 (5 bases). This CDR3 region has 16 residues. V was pared by 0 bases and J by 5 bases, with 16 bases between. Germline V CDR1 and CDR2: SGHDN, FVKESK. The CDR3 sequence is CASSQDLQGYGYGYTF. The CDR3 DNA sequence: TGTGCCAGCAGCCAAGATCTCCAGGGTTATGGGTATGGCTACACCTTC.